The next 32 T cell receptor beta chains were all read from a single sample in a study of graft-versus-host responses after intestinal transplantation. Data came from immunoSEQ multiplex PCR; TCRdb stores just in-frame clones and leaves some out. This sample has some 84,000 clones, with approximately 82% found just once. These receptors are not linked to any known antigen. Sequenced material: unstimulated CD4+ T cells sorted from spleen or lymph node cells, taken before intestinal transplant. All receptors derive from a human donor who received an intestinal transplant.

The CDR3 DNA is TGTGCCAGCTCACATGGAGGGGAAAAACTGTTTTTT. Protein sequence: CASSHGGEKLFF. The chain employs TRBV18 and TRBJ1-4; D is undetermined. The CDR3 has 12 amino acids. CDR1 is KGHSH, CDR2 LQKENI, per germline. The V end lost 4 bases, the J end lost 8 bases, and 8 bases lay between the germline ends.

V is TRBV28 and J is TRBJ2-7; D ambiguous. Trimming removed 7 bases from V and 0 bases from J, with 7 bases in between. The CDR3 runs to 12 residues. The germline V gene encodes CDR1 MDHEN and CDR2 SYDVKM. CDR3 sequence reads: CASNPGSYEQYF. The CDR3 coding sequence is TGTGCCAGCAACCCCGGCTCCTACGAGCAGTACTTC.

V usage is TRBV9 and J usage is TRBJ2-2; D possibly corresponds to TRBD1 (6 bases). The ends were cut back, 2 bases at V and 4 bases at J, with 12 bases in the middle. Looked up from germline, CDR1 is SGDLS and CDR2 is YYNGEE. This CDR3 region has 15 residues. CDR3 protein: CASSVSQGGTGELFF. DNA of the CDR3: TGTGCCAGCAGCGTCTCACAGGGTGGCACCGGGGAGCTGTTTTTT.

The chain uses TRBV19 and TRBJ2-6, with a possible D match to TRBD1 (6 bases). The V and J ends lost 5 bases and 0 bases respectively, with 11 bases between them. CDR1 LNHDA and CDR2 SQIVND come from the germline V gene (reference sequence). CDR3 length: 16 residues. The CDR3: CASSLYRVSGANVLTF. The CDR3 DNA reads as TGTGCCAGTAGTTTATACAGGGTCTCTGGGGCCAACGTCCTGACTTTC.

This clone has just one count. The CDR3 DNA sequence: TGTGCCAGCTCACCAAGGGGTGTACCGCTCGAGCAGTACTTC. It is translated as CASSPRGVPLEQYF. The rearrangement uses TRBV18 and TRBJ2-7; perhaps TRBD1 as D (5 bases). Trimming stripped 2 bases from V and 6 bases from J, with 14 bases between. Germline CDR1 and CDR2: KGHSH and LQKENI. The CDR3 totals 14 residues. Based on the CDR3 plus reference TRBV18 and TRBJ2-7, the full variable domain is NAGVMQNPRHLVRRRGQEARLRCSPMKGHSHVYWYRQLPEEGLKFMVYLQKENIIDESGMPKERFSAEFPKEGPSILRIQQVVRGDSAAYFCASSPRGVPLEQYFGPGTRLTVT.

This chain links TRBV6-1 with TRBJ2-7, with D possibly matching TRBD2 (5 bases). Germline CDR1 reads MNHNS; CDR2 reads SASEGT. The V end lost 1 base, the J end lost 1 base, and 11 bases lay between the germline ends. This CDR3 comprises 15 residues. CDR3: CASSEVARRSYEQYF. The CDR3 DNA follows: TGTGCCAGCAGTGAAGTAGCGCGGAGGTCCTACGAGCAGTACTTC.

V and J are TRBV5-4 and TRBJ1-6; D unresolved. The V end lost 2 bases, the J end lost 6 bases, and 12 bases lay between the germline ends. The CDR3 has 15 amino acids. Germline V lookup: CDR1 SGHNT, CDR2 YYREEE (reference sequence). The CDR3 sequence is CASSFSTSFNSPLHF. CDR3 nucleotides: TGTGCCAGCAGCTTCTCGACAAGTTTTAATTCACCCCTCCACTTT.

Here the CDR3 reads CASSRDRNANIQYF. CDR3 DNA sequence: TGTGCCAGCAGCCGCGACAGGAACGCAAACATTCAGTACTTC. V usage is TRBV7-2 and J usage is TRBJ2-4, with D tentatively TRBD1 (6 bases). Germline lookup yields CDR1 SGHTA and CDR2 FQGNSA. V gave up 5 bases and J gave up 6 bases, with 14 bases separating them. CDR3 length equals 14 residues.

This clone was seen a single time. The rearrangement links TRBV29-1 to TRBJ2-7, with 10 bases fitting TRBD2. There are 12 residues in the CDR3. V shed 8 bases and J 3 bases; nucleotides not matched to a gene: 4. CDR1 and CDR2 (germline): SQVTM, ANQGSEA. The CDR3 region is CSTRTSGYEQYF. For the CDR3, the DNA is TGCAGCACACGGACTAGCGGCTACGAGCAGTACTTC.

The rearrangement links TRBV7-6 to TRBJ2-5; a possible D gene is TRBD2 (6 bases). Germline values: CDR1 SGHVS, CDR2 FNYEAQ. Deletions cut 5 bases from V and 7 bases from J, with 14 bases between. The CDR3 extends over 13 amino acids. CDR3: CASSLLGGSTQYF. The CDR3 nucleotides read TGTGCCAGCAGCCTTCTTGGGGGGTCGACCCAGTACTTC.

This rearrangement joins TRBV28 to TRBJ2-1, with D maybe TRBD1 (6 bases). Trimming stripped 4 bases from V and 5 bases from J, with 9 bases between. Germline lookup yields CDR1 MDHEN and CDR2 SYDVKM. This CDR3 region has 13 residues. The CDR3 DNA is TGTGCCAGCAGTTCCGGACAGAACAATGAGCAGTTCTTC. As protein: CASSSGQNNEQFF.

This chain uses TRBV28 with TRBJ1-2, with a tentative D call TRBD1 (6 bases). Trimming left V 10 bases short and J 3 bases short, with 24 bases between. Germline lookup yields CDR1 MDHEN and CDR2 SYDVKM. This CDR3 contains 16 residues. The CDR3 DNA reads TGTGCCACCCAGGAGGACAGAACGGCCGTGGACTATGGCTACACCTTC. Translation: CATQEDRTAVDYGYTF.

This chain uses TRBV29-1 with TRBJ2-3; TRBD2 matches at 12 bases. This CDR3 is built from 13 residues. V was pared by 3 bases and J by 11 bases, with 6 bases of the junction left unmatched. From germline, CDR1 is SQVTM and CDR2 ANQGSEA. The CDR3 region has the DNA TGCAGCGTTGAGCAGCTAGCGGGGGGGAAGCAGTATTTT. Translating gives CSVEQLAGGKQYF.

The chain uses TRBV5-5 and TRBJ1-1; D ambiguous. The CDR3 is made up of 12 amino acids. Germline-derived CDR1 and CDR2 are SGHKS and YYEKEE (reference sequence). Between the trimmed V and J ends, which lost 4 bases and 8 bases, there was a span of 12 bases. In DNA form, the CDR3 reads TGTGCCAGCAGCCCGACTACGCCGGAAGCTTTCTTT. Protein sequence: CASSPTTPEAFF. Filled out from reference TRBV5-5 and TRBJ1-1, the complete variable domain reads DAGVTQSPTHLIKTRGQQVTLRCSPISGHKSVSWYQQVLGQGPQFIFQYYEKEERGRGNFPDRFSARQFPNYSSELNVNALLLGDSALYLCASSPTTPEAFFGQGTRLTVV.

V is TRBV7-9 and J is TRBJ2-7, with TRBD1 as a possible D gene (5 bases). CDR3 length: 15 residues. In germline, CDR1 is SEHNR, CDR2 FQNEAQ (reference sequence). Trimming stripped 1 base from V and 2 bases from J, with 12 bases between. The CDR3 DNA sequence: TGTGCCAGCAGCTTAGGGTCAGGGCATCCCTACGAGCAGTACTTC. It specifies CASSLGSGHPYEQYF. Drawing the rest from reference TRBV7-9 and TRBJ2-7, the complete variable domain is DTGVSQNPRHKITKRGQNVTFRCDPISEHNRLYWYRQTLGQGPEFLTYFQNEAQLEKSRLLSDRFSAERPKGSFSTLEIQRTEQGDSAMYLCASSLGSGHPYEQYFGPGTRLTVT.

The J gene is TRBJ2-5, the V gene TRBV7-9, with D maybe TRBD1 (5 bases). The CDR3 loop spans 15 amino acids. Trimming cost V 5 bases and J 3 bases, with 16 bases left between them. Germline lookup yields CDR1 SEHNR and CDR2 FQNEAQ (reference sequence). The CDR3 DNA is TGTGCCAGCAGCCGCATGGGTGCCAGGGAAGAGACCCAGTACTTC. Amino acids: CASSRMGAREETQYF.

This chain connects TRBV5-1 to TRBJ2-5; a weak D match, TRBD1 (6 bases). The CDR3 runs 14 residues. Germline assignment: CDR1 SGHRS and CDR2 YFSETQ. The germline V and J ends were trimmed by 4 bases and 2 bases, with 12 bases remaining between them. CDR3 DNA: TGCGCCAGCAGCATAGGACAGTTACAAGAGACCCAGTACTTC. It is translated as CASSIGQLQETQYF.

The chain is built from TRBV7-6 and TRBJ2-1; perhaps TRBD1 as D (6 bases). Trimming shortened V by 5 bases and J by 9 bases, and 20 bases separated the two germline ends. Germline-derived CDR1 and CDR2 are SGHVS and FNYEAQ. The CDR3 totals 15 residues. In DNA form, the CDR3 reads TGTGCCAGCAGCCTCTCCGGAATAGGACAGACTGAGCAGTTCTTC. Translation: CASSLSGIGQTEQFF.

This clone is a singleton in its sample. CDR3 coding DNA: TGTGCCAGCAGCTTTAGGGGGCTCTACGAGCAGTACTTC. This gives the protein CASSFRGLYEQYF. The chain has TRBV5-6 and TRBJ2-5; the match to TRBD1 covers 7 bases. The DNA end favors TRBJ2-7, so the J call may be wrong. The CDR3 runs to 13 residues. Germline V gene sequence: CDR1 SGHDT, CDR2 YYEEEE.

CDR3 in amino acids: CASSLGLSSGNTIYF. CDR3 DNA sequence: TGCGCCAGCAGCCTCGGACTGAGCTCTGGAAACACCATATATTTT. The chain links TRBV5-1 to TRBJ1-3; D not resolved. Germline CDR1 SGHRS, CDR2 YFSETQ. CDR3 length: 15 amino acids. Deletions cut 4 bases from V and 0 bases from J, with 11 bases between.

The chain has TRBV28 and TRBJ1-2; the D gene is possibly TRBD1 (6 bases). The CDR3 sequence is 15 residues long. Germline lookup yields CDR1 MDHEN and CDR2 SYDVKM. V was pared by 3 bases and J by 8 bases, with 19 bases between. The CDR3: CASSFTFRDTPGYTF. The CDR3 DNA sequence: TGTGCCAGCAGTTTTACTTTCCGGGACACACCCGGCTACACCTTC.

CDR3 residues: CASSREGGYTF. CDR3 nucleotide sequence: TGTGCCAGCAGCAGGGAAGGAGGCTACACCTTC. The chain carries TRBV2 and TRBJ1-2; TRBD1 might be the D (5 bases). The CDR3 is 11 amino acids. Trimming pared 6 bases from V and 8 bases from J, leaving 10 bases between. The germline V gene has CDR1 SNHLY and CDR2 FYNNEI.

The rearrangement uses TRBV19 and TRBJ2-7, with 9 bases identical to TRBD2. The CDR3 covers 15 residues. Germline V gene sequence: CDR1 LNHDA, CDR2 SQIVND (reference sequence). V shed 3 bases and J 3 bases; nucleotides not matched to a gene: 6. CDR3 sequence: CASSIAGTSYYEQYF. CDR3 DNA: TGTGCCAGTAGTATCGCCGGGACTAGCTACTACGAGCAGTACTTC. The full variable domain, completed using reference TRBV19 and TRBJ2-7, is DGGITQSPKYLFRKEGQNVTLSCEQNLNHDAMYWYRQDPGQGLRLIYYSQIVNDFQKGDIAEGYSVSREKKESFPLTVTSAQKNPTAFYLCASSIAGTSYYEQYFGPGTRLTVT.

The chain has TRBV27 and TRBJ2-2, with 11 bases matching TRBD2. After removal of 6 bases from V and 1 base from J, the junction contained 4 bases not matched to a gene. The CDR3 extends over 16 amino acids. Per the germline V gene, CDR1 is MNHEY and CDR2 is SMNVEV (reference sequence). The CDR3 nucleotides are TGTGCCAGCAGCAAGCTAGCGGGAGGGAACACCGGGGAGCTGTTTTTT. Translation: CASSKLAGGNTGELFF.

The rearrangement uses TRBV28 and TRBJ2-7; 7 bases fit TRBD1. The CDR3 has 10 amino acids. Per the germline V gene, CDR1 is MDHEN and CDR2 is SYDVKM. With V trimmed by 3 bases and J by 12 bases, 2 bases remained unmatched. CDR3 region: CASSLTGPYF. The CDR3 bases are TGTGCCAGCAGTTTGACAGGGCCGTACTTC. The full variable domain, rest sourced from reference TRBV28 and TRBJ2-7, is DVKVTQSSRYLVKRTGEKVFLECVQDMDHENMFWYRQDPGLGLRLIYFSYDVKMKEKGDIPEGYSVSREKKERFSLILESASTNQTSMYLCASSLTGPYFGPGTRLTVT.

This chain joins TRBV15 and TRBJ2-1, with D possibly matching TRBD2 (5 bases). This CDR3 region has 14 residues. V was shortened by 0 bases and J by 6 bases, with 9 bases between the two germline ends. Germline V CDR1 and CDR2: LNHNV, YYDKDF (reference sequence). The CDR3 reads CATSRDGEGNEQFF. The CDR3 DNA reads TGTGCCACCAGCAGAGATGGCGAGGGCAATGAGCAGTTCTTC.

This rearrangement joins TRBV6-5 to TRBJ1-5; a possible D gene is TRBD1 (6 bases). CDR3 length: 12 amino acids. Trimming stripped 5 bases from V and 6 bases from J, with 8 bases between. The germline V gene encodes CDR1 MNHEY and CDR2 SVGAGI. CDR3 residues: CASSTGSQPQHF. CDR3 sequence (DNA): TGTGCCAGCAGTACAGGGAGTCAGCCCCAGCATTTT.

The chain joins TRBV28 to TRBJ2-5; 8 bases line up with TRBD1. Losses at the gene ends were 5 bases for V and 1 base for J; bases not matched to a gene: 9. CDR3 length: 16 amino acids. From germline, CDR1 is MDHEN and CDR2 SYDVKM. CDR3 region: CASSPTRTGSQETQYF. The DNA for the CDR3 is TGTGCCAGCAGTCCCACCCGGACAGGGAGCCAAGAGACCCAGTACTTC.

The chain joins TRBV28 to TRBJ1-6; 8 bases match TRBD1. Trimming at V came to 6 bases and at J to 6 bases, leaving 4 bases not matched to a gene. Germline CDR1 reads MDHEN; CDR2 reads SYDVKM. The CDR3 has 14 residues. CDR3 nucleotide sequence: TGTGCCAGCAGAGGGGACAGGCCTAATTCACCCCTCCACTTT. It yields the protein CASRGDRPNSPLHF.

This chain joins TRBV7-9 and TRBJ2-5, with 7 bases aligning to TRBD1. The ends lost 5 bases at V and 5 bases at J; junction bases unmatched: 8. The CDR3 runs 14 residues. Germline lookup yields CDR1 SEHNR and CDR2 FQNEAQ (reference sequence). CDR3: CASSRTGVRETQYF. CDR3 bases: TGTGCCAGCAGCCGTACAGGGGTTAGGGAGACCCAGTACTTC.

The chain has TRBV2 and TRBJ1-3; D is ambiguous. The CDR3 length is 16 residues. The V gene's germline CDR1 is SNHLY and CDR2 FYNNEI. V was cut by 6 bases and J by 1 base, with 16 bases left in between. CDR3 coding DNA: TGTGCCAGCAGGGATCCCCTGAGGTATTCTGGAAACACCATATATTTT. It codes for CASRDPLRYSGNTIYF.

V and J are TRBV10-1 and TRBJ2-1; tentative D call: TRBD2 (6 bases). The CDR3 loop spans 13 amino acids. Between the trimmed V and J ends, which lost 4 bases and 9 bases, there was a span of 13 bases. Per the germline V gene, CDR1 is WNHNN and CDR2 is SYGVQD (reference sequence). In DNA form, the CDR3 reads TGCGCCAGCAGTGGCCAATGGAGGGGTGAGCAGTTCTTC. It yields the protein CASSGQWRGEQFF.